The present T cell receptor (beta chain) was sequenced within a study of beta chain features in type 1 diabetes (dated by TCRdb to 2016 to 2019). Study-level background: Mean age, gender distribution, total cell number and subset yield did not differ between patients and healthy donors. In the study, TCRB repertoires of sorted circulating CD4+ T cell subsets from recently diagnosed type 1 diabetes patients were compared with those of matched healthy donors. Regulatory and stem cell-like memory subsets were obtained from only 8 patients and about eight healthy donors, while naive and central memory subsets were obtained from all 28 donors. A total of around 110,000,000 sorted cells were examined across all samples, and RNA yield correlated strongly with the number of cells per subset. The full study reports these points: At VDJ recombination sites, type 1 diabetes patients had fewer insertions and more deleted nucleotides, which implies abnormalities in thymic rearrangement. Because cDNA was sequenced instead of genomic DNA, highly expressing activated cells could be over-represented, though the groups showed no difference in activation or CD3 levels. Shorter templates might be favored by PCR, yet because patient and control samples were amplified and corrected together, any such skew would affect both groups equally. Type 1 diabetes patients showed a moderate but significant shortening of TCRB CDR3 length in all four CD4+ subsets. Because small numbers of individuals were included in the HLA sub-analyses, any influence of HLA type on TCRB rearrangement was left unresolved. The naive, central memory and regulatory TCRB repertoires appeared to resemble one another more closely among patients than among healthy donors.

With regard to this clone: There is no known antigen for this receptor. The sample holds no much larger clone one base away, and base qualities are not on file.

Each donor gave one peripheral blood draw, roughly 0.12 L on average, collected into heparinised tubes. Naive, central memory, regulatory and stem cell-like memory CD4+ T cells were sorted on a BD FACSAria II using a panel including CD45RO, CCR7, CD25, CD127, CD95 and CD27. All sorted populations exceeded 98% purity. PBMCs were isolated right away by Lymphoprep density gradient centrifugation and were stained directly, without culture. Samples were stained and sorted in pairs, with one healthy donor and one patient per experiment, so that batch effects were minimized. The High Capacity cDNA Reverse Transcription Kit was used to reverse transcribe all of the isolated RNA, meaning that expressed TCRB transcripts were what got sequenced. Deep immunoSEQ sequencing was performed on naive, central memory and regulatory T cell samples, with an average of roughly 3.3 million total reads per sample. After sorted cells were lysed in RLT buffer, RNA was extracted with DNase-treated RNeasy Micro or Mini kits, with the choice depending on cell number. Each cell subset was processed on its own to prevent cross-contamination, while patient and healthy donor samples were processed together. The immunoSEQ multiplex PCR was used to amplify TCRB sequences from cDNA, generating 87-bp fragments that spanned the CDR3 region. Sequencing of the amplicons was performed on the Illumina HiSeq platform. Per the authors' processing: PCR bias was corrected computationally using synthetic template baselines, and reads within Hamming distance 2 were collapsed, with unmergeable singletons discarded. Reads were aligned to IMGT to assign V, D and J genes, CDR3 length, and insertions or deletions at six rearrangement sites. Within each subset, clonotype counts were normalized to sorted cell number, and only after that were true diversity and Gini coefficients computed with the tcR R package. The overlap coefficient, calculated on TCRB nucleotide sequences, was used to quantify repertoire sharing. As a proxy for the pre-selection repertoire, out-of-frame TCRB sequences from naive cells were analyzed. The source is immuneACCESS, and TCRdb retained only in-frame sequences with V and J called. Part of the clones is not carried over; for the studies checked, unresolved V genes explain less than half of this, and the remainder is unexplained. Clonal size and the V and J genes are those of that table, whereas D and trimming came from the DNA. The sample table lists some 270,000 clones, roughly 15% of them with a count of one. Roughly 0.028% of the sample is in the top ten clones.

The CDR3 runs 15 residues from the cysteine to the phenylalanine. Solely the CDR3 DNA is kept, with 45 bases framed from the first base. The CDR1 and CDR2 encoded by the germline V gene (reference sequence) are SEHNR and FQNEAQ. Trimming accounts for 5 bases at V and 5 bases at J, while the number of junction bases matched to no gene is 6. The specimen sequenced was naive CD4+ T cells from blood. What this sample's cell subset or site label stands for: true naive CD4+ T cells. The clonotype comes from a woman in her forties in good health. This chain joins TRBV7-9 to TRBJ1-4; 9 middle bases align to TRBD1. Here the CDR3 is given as CASSIGTGQNEKLFF. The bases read TGTGCCAGCAGCATAGGGACAGGGCAGAATGAAAAACTGTTTTTT. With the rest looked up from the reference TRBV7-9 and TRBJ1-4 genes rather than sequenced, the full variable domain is DTGVSQNPRHKITKRGQNVTFRCDPISEHNRLYWYRQTLGQGPEFLTYFQNEAQLEKSRLLSDRFSAERPKGSFSTLEIQRTEQGDSAMYLCASSIGTGQNEKLFFGSGTQLSVL.